This TCR beta chain appears in the sequencing data of a study of blood T cell repertoires in COVID-19. Study details: COVID-19 samples collected from the United States, Italy and Spain covered acute and convalescent phases. PBMCs, B-cell-depleted T cells, or T cells were the source of the cDNA or gDNA that made up the material.

Some clones are missing from TCRdb's copy, which holds only in-frame ones; the method was immunoSEQ multiplex PCR. Counted here are fewer than 500,000 clones, approximately 90% occurring once; the ten biggest clones make up roughly 0.78%. With 2 bases removed from V and 3 bases from J, the gap between germline ends came to 7 bases. The CDR3 totals 13 residues. Germline-derived CDR1 and CDR2 are SGHNT and YYREEE (reference sequence). Of note for this clone: The same CDR3 is also encoded by other DNA sequences in this sample.

The TCR was taken from a man between 18 and 29 years old with COVID-19, enrolled during active disease. The sequenced sample was peripheral blood. The chain couples TRBV5-4 to TRBJ2-3, with D perhaps matching TRBD2 (6 bases). The CDR3 DNA is TGTGCCAGCAGCTTAAGCGGGACAGATACGCAGTATTTT. It specifies CASSLSGTDTQYF.